Presented here are 12 T cell receptor beta chains from one specimen sequenced in a study of cytomegalovirus exposure and HLA in healthy donors. 13 Jbeta primers and 60 Vbeta primers were used for the PCR. The assay was immunoSEQ multiplex PCR, and TCRdb's table has in-frame clones only and misses some. The sample has about 160,000 clones; 70% to 85% are singletons. The specimen was PBMCs. These TCRs come from a man in his forties or fifties in good health and CMV-seronegative.

This clone was counted between two and nine times. The CDR3 is CASSLTSGRSYNEQFF. DNA for the CDR3: TGTGCCAGCAGTTTAACTAGCGGGAGGTCCTACAATGAGCAGTTCTTC. The V call is TRBV28, the J call TRBJ2-1; 12 bases align to TRBD2. After removal of 2 bases from V and 1 base from J, the junction contained 0 bases not matched to a gene. Germline V lookup: CDR1 MDHEN, CDR2 SYDVKM. This CDR3 region has 16 residues.

This chain connects TRBV28 to TRBJ2-3; TRBD1 matches 8 bases. Looked up from germline, CDR1 is MDHEN and CDR2 is SYDVKM. The CDR3 covers 15 residues. The V segment lost 6 bases and the J segment 3 bases; nucleotides outside the gene matches: 8. CDR3 residues: CASSDQTGGTDTQYF. The CDR3 DNA is TGTGCCAGCAGCGATCAAACAGGGGGGACAGATACGCAGTATTTT.

The chain links TRBV28 to TRBJ1-1, with D possibly matching TRBD1 (5 bases). V shed 4 bases and J shed 5 bases, with 8 bases lying between them. This CDR3 is built from 12 residues. CDR1 is MDHEN and CDR2 is SYDVKM in the germline V gene. The CDR3, as DNA: TGTGCCAGCAGTTCGGGGGGGACTGAAGCTTTCTTT. Protein: CASSSGGTEAFF.

The chain carries TRBV7-2 and TRBJ2-6; D call uncertain. Deletions cut 1 base from V and 3 bases from J, with 4 bases between. Germline V gives CDR1 SGHTA, CDR2 FQGNSA. The CDR3 runs to 14 residues. The CDR3 nucleotides read TGTGCCAGCAGCTTAGGAGTTGGGGCCAACGTCCTGACTTTC. Protein: CASSLGVGANVLTF.

Only a few counts were recorded for this clone. V gene TRBV5-1 combines with J gene TRBJ2-1; D unresolved. Germline CDR1 and CDR2: SGHRS and YFSETQ. Trimming stripped 5 bases from V and 6 bases from J, with 18 bases between. This CDR3 is built from 15 residues. CDR3 DNA: TGCGCCAGCAGTCCGGCGGCAGCTCCGCGCAATGAGCAGTTCTTC. Its protein is CASSPAAAPRNEQFF.

CDR3: CASSRRENTEAFF. CDR3 coding DNA: TGTGCCAGCAGCAGGAGGGAGAACACTGAAGCTTTCTTT. The J gene is TRBJ1-1, the V gene TRBV5-6; D unresolved. This CDR3 region has 13 residues. The germline V gene encodes CDR1 SGHDT and CDR2 YYEEEE. Trimming took off 4 bases at V and 1 base at J, with 8 bases between the two ends.

In its sample, this clone was seen once. The chain combines TRBV11-2 with TRBJ2-5; 14 positions match TRBD2. CDR3 length: 16 amino acids. Trimming at V came to 1 base and at J to 11 bases, leaving 9 bases not matched to a gene. CDR1 and CDR2 from the germline V gene are SGHAT and FQNNGV. In nucleotides, the CDR3 is TGTGCCAGCAGCTTAGGTGGACTAGCGGGAGGCCGCGGGCAGTACTTC. Amino acid sequence: CASSLGGLAGGRGQYF. Using reference TRBV11-2 and TRBJ2-5 for the parts outside the CDR3, the full variable domain is EAGVAQSPRYKIIEKRQSVAFWCNPISGHATLYWYQQILGQGPKLLIQFQNNGVVDDSQLPKDRFSAERLKGVDSTLKIQPAKLEDSAVYLCASSLGGLAGGRGQYFGPGTRLLVL.

The CDR3 here is CASNLKGSAQGRETQYF. The CDR3 bases are TGTGCCAGCAACCTCAAGGGGTCGGCACAGGGCAGGGAGACCCAGTACTTC. The chain employs TRBV7-8 and TRBJ2-5, with TRBD1 as a possible D gene (6 bases). V lost 7 bases to trimming and J lost 5 bases, with 26 bases between them. Looked up from germline, CDR1 is SGHVS and CDR2 is FQNEAQ. The CDR3 contains 17 residues.

Details on this clone: The junction differs from germline at one of its ends, possibly a read error. V usage is TRBV5-6 and J usage is TRBJ2-4, with D perhaps TRBD2 (6 bases). There are 17 residues in the CDR3. Germline CDR1 reads SGHDT; CDR2 reads YYEEEE. The CDR3 nucleotides read TGTGCCAGCAGTACCCTCCGGGACTCCCTAGCCAAAAACAGTCAGTACTTC. Translated, it gives CASSTLRDSLAKNSQYF.

This chain uses TRBV5-1 with TRBJ2-2; a weak D match, TRBD1 (5 bases). Between the trimmed V and J ends, which lost 3 bases and 8 bases, there was a span of 11 bases. This CDR3 has 13 residues. Germline values: CDR1 SGHRS, CDR2 YFSETQ. CDR3 in amino acids: CASSSTGMGELFF. The CDR3 nucleotides read TGCGCCAGCAGCTCAACAGGAATGGGGGAGCTGTTTTTT.

This clone has only a few counts. The chain has TRBV18 and TRBJ1-3; 8 bases agree with TRBD1. The junction had 9 bases not matched to a gene; V was cut back by 3 bases and J by 2 bases. This CDR3 has 17 residues. Per the germline V gene, CDR1 is KGHSH and CDR2 is LQKENI. The CDR3 nucleotides are TGTGCCAGCTCACCCCCTCAGGGGGCAGGAGCTGGAAACACCATATATTTT. Its translation is CASSPPQGAGAGNTIYF.

This clone was seen once. The rearrangement uses TRBV4-2 and TRBJ1-2; TRBD1 is a possible D gene (6 bases). The V and J ends lost 1 base and 2 bases respectively, with 11 bases between them. The germline CDR1 and CDR2 sequences are LGHNA and YNFKEQ. CDR3 length equals 15 residues. The CDR3 nucleotides read TGTGCCAGCAGCCAAGGGATAGGACAGAACTATGGCTACACCTTC. Its protein is CASSQGIGQNYGYTF.